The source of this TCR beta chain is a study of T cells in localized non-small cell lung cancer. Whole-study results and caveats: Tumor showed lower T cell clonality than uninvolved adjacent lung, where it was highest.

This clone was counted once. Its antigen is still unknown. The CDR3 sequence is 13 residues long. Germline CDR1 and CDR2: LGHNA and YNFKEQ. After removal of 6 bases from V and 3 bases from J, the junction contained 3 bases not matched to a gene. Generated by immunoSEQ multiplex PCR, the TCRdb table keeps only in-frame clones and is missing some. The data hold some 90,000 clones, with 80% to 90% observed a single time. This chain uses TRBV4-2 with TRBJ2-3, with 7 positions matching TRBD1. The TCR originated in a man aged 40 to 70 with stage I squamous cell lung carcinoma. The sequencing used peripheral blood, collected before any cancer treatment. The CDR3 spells CASRQGITDTQYF. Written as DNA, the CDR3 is TGTGCCAGCAGACAGGGGATTACAGATACGCAGTATTTT.